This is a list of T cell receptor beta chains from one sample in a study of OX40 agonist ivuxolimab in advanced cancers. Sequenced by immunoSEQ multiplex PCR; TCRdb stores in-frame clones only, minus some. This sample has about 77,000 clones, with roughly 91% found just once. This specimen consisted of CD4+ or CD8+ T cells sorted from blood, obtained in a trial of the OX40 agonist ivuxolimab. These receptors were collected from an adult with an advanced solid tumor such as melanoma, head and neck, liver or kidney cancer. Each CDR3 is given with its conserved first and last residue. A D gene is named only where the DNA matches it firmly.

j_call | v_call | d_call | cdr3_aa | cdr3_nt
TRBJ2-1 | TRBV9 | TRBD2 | CASSPRLAVSGEQFF | TGTGCCAGCAGTCCCCGACTAGCGGTCTCAGGTGAGCAGTTCTTC
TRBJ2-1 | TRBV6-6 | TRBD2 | CASTHSQRGWVEQFF | TGTGCCAGCACCCATTCGCAGCGGGGGTGGGTTGAGCAGTTCTTC
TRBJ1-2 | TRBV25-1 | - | CASSGTVDYGYTF | TGTGCCAGCAGCGGCACAGTGGACTATGGCTACACCTTC
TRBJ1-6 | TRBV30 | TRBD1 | CAWSVQTGGSPLHF | TGTGCCTGGAGTGTACAAACAGGGGGTTCACCCCTCCACTTT
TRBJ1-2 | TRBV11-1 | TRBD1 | CASSATTGAQGYTF | TGTGCCAGCAGCGCGACCACAGGGGCCCAAGGCTACACCTTC
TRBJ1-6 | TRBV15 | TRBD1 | CATSGRQGARNSPLHF | TGTGCCACCAGCGGCAGACAGGGGGCGAGAAATTCACCCCTCCACTTT
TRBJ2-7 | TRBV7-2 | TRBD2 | CASSHGEASGRYEQYF | TGTGCCAGCAGCCACGGTGAGGCTAGCGGGAGGTACGAGCAGTACTTC
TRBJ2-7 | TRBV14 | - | CASSQEKEQYF | TGTGCCAGCAGCCAAGAAAAAGAGCAGTACTTC
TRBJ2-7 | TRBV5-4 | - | CASSGAGHYEQYF | TGTGCCAGCAGCGGCGCGGGACATTACGAGCAGTACTTC
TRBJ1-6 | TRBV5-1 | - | CASREENRQYNSPLHF | TGCGCCAGCCGGGAGGAGAATCGACAATATAATTCACCCCTCCACTTT
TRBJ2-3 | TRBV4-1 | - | CASSHEAADTQYF | TGCGCCAGCAGCCACGAGGCGGCAGATACGCAGTATTTT
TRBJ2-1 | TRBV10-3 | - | CAISGGSSSYNEQFF | TGTGCCATCAGTGGGGGGTCAAGCTCCTACAATGAGCAGTTCTTC
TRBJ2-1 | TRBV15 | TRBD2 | CATSRTLPLAGGGEQFF | TGTGCCACCAGCAGAACCCTCCCCCTAGCGGGAGGGGGCGAGCAGTTCTTC
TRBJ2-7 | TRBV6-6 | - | CASSYSIGYEQYF | TGTGCCAGCAGTTACTCGATAGGGTACGAGCAGTACTTC
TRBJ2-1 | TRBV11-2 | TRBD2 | CASSLRTSGGANMNEQFF | TGTGCCAGCAGCCTCCGGACTAGCGGGGGGGCCAATATGAATGAGCAGTTCTTC
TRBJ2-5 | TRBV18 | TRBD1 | CASSPGQGGETQYF | TGTGCCAGCTCACCGGGACAGGGCGGAGAGACCCAGTACTTC
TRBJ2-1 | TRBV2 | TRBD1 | CASTTGPRWSYNEQFF | TGTGCCAGCACGACAGGGCCTCGTTGGTCCTACAATGAGCAGTTCTTC
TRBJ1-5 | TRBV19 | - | CASTPRARDVPQHF | TGTGCCAGTACCCCAAGGGCCAGGGATGTGCCCCAGCATTTT
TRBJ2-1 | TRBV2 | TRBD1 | CASRTGVADEQFF | TGTGCCAGCAGGACAGGGGTCGCGGATGAGCAGTTCTTC
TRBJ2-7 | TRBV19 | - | CASSGPRGGVSYEQYF | TGTGCCAGTAGCGGACCCCGTGGAGGGGTGAGCTACGAGCAGTACTTC
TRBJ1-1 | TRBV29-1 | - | CSVSEQFTEAFF | TGCAGCGTATCAGAGCAGTTCACTGAAGCTTTCTTT